This TCR beta chain is drawn from a study of post-analysis software for immune sequencing data. Across the study: The patients showed relapsing-remitting, secondary progressive and progressive-relapsing multiple sclerosis courses.

This clonotype turned up a few times. Its antigen is not known. General observations from the study: Roughly five TRBV segments occurring more often in patients than controls included TRBV5-6, TRBV5-1 and TRBV20-1. Samples sharing a preparation batch grouped tightly together when assessed by F measure. Controls had significantly higher normalized Chao1 diversity than multiple sclerosis patients.

Sequencing libraries made from TCR beta cDNA carried unique molecular identifiers. TCRdb processed the PCR reads anew with MiXCR; each CDR3 protein has one entry. The sample lists 650,000 to 850,000 distinct CDR3 sequences; roughly 50% were seen once. The V gene lost 4 bases and the J gene lost 1 base, with 13 bases spanning the gap. The CDR3 loop spans 15 amino acids. Germline V lookup: CDR1 LNHNV, CDR2 YYDKDF (reference sequence). The source material was blood. This sequence was found in a girl under 18 with multiple sclerosis. This chain uses TRBV15 with TRBJ2-5; tentative D call: TRBD1 (6 bases). The CDR3 loop reads CATSIFGQPQETQYF. The DNA of the CDR3 is TGTGCCACCAGCATATTCGGACAGCCCCAAGAGACCCAGTACTTC.